This TCR beta chain was sequenced for a study of human T cells and chemical hapten exposure. Study background: In the approximately 24-week study, patients were dosed weekly with diphenylcyclopropenone on the scalp throughout. The study's findings and limits: Relative to control repertoires, expanded TCRs gave rise to significantly more large CDR3 similarity clusters.

For this clonotype: Its antigen is unknown.

Each cDNA molecule in the library carried unique molecular identifiers. TCRdb analysed the RACE reads with MiXCR anew, one entry per CDR3 protein. The sample includes roughly 98,000 distinct CDR3 sequences, roughly 12% of them seen just once. The time point: patch test 1, 2 weeks after DPC sensitization. Treatment here: therapeutic diphenylcyclopropenone sensitization with weekly scalp DPC. Participating donors were patients with alopecia, aged 18 to 70 years, considered appropriate candidates for DPC. CDR3 length: 15 amino acids. Germline values: CDR1 SGHTA, CDR2 FQGTGA. V dropped 5 bases and J dropped 5 bases, with 18 bases sitting between them.

The TCR was taken from a woman in her 40s with alopecia areata. Some clones in this sample may be carry-over from other donors' samples. The starting material was whole blood, obtained in connection with sensitization to the hapten diphenylcyclopropenone (DPC). V gene TRBV7-3 combines with J gene TRBJ2-5, with a tentative D call TRBD2 (7 bases). This CDR3 is CASSPRGGGMETQYF. Here the CDR3 DNA reads TGTGCCAGCAGCCCGCGGGGCGGGGGCATGGAGACCCAGTACTTC.